The present TCR beta chain was sequenced within a study of blood T cells in healthy people across ages. The CDR3 is 15 amino acids. Germline V gene lookup returns CDR1 SGHRS and CDR2 YFSETQ. Trimming pared 0 bases from V and 0 bases from J, leaving 9 bases between. A second roughly 6 to 12 cycle PCR used barcoded and J-beta primers. Every sample produced at least 2.5 million CDR3-containing paired-end reads. In TCRdb, the 5' RACE reads were re-called with MiXCR into one record per CDR3 protein. The sample yields fewer than 1,200,000 distinct CDR3 sequences, almost 25% seen once. Study conclusions and caveats: Versus aged donors, long-lived donors had higher diversity and more naive CD4+ cells.

This clonotype has only a few counts. Its cognate antigen is unknown. The same data also went into a second study, on T cells of mothers and their children. That work states: All donors were healthy and Caucasian; they were a few mothers and their six children.

The chain has TRBV5-1 and TRBJ1-1; D is ambiguous. The source is a girl aged 2-10 years in good health. The sample comprised blood. CDR3 in DNA: TGCGCCAGCAGCTTGGGGGTCAGAATGAACACTGAAGCTTTCTTT. Encoded protein: CASSLGVRMNTEAFF.